This TCR beta chain was obtained from a study of T cells after yellow fever vaccination. Findings and limits, study-wide: Abundant clonotypes from the bulk population could get into FACS-sorted repertoires as contaminants. At 95% to 96% for CD4 and just over 85% for CD8, most primary-vaccination clones showed up again after the booster. The secondary response peaked faster, at day 5 versus 15, but was weaker.

This clonotype was counted only a few times. Its antigen is unidentified. For TCR, cDNA came from 5'RACE template switching, which added a universal primer site and UMIs. Using its own MiXCR run on the 5' RACE reads, TCRdb lists one record per CDR3 protein. The repertoire holds over 250,000 distinct CDR3 sequences, approximately 4% seen once, with about 26% in the top ten. This specimen was PBMCs, taken 5 days after the yellow fever booster vaccination. The receptor comes from a man younger than 30 who received the YFV17D yellow fever vaccine.

CDR3 nucleotides: TGTGCCAGCAGTGCCTCCAGGGGATCCTTCGCTAGTGAGCAGTTCTTC. Translated, it gives CASSASRGSFASEQFF. The chain is built from TRBV6-6 and TRBJ2-1, with D possibly TRBD1 on 6 matching bases. V was trimmed by 5 bases and J by 9 bases, leaving 23 bases between them. The CDR3 loop spans 16 amino acids. CDR1 is MNHNY, CDR2 SVGAGI, per germline (reference sequence).